These 20 T cell receptor beta chains came from one sample sequenced in a study of blood T cell repertoires in COVID-19. The method was immunoSEQ multiplex PCR; TCRdb's version includes in-frame clones alone and lacks a portion of them. The data hold 75,000 to 85,000 clones, with 82% observed a single time. Sequenced sample: peripheral blood. These receptors were obtained from a human donor in a cohort sampled during active COVID-19.

The rearrangement uses TRBV6-5 and TRBJ2-5; the match to TRBD2 covers 7 bases. The V gene's germline CDR1 is MNHEY and CDR2 SVGAGI. CDR3 length: 12 amino acids. J gave up 2 bases and V 6 bases, and 0 bases lay outside the gene matches. Here the CDR3 reads CASRGGQETQYF. The CDR3 bases are TGTGCCAGCAGGGGAGGGCAAGAGACCCAGTACTTC.

The rearrangement links TRBV3-1 (or the pseudogene TRBV3-2) to TRBJ1-3, with 8 bases fitting TRBD1. The CDR3 is 16 residues long. Losses at the gene ends were 3 bases for V and 0 bases for J; bases not matched to a gene: 4. CDR1 is LGHDT, CDR2 YNNKEL, per germline (reference sequence). CDR3: CASSHWDRSSGNTIYF. The CDR3 DNA reads TGTGCCAGCAGCCATTGGGACAGGAGCTCTGGAAACACCATATATTTT.

The chain has TRBV3-1 (or the pseudogene TRBV3-2) and TRBJ1-6, with D uncertain. The length of the CDR3 is 16 residues. V shed 3 bases and J shed 6 bases, with 15 bases lying between them. Germline CDR1 reads LGHDT; CDR2 reads YNNKEL (reference sequence). Written as DNA, the CDR3 is TGTGCCAGCAGCCACCTACCTCAGGTTGCTAATTCACCCCTCCACTTT. Translation: CASSHLPQVANSPLHF.

This clone occurred many times. This chain connects TRBV7-9 to TRBJ1-4, with 9 bases identical to TRBD1. There are 15 residues in the CDR3. The germline V gene encodes CDR1 SEHNR and CDR2 FQNEAQ (reference sequence). V dropped 5 bases and J dropped 8; count of bases not matched to a gene: 9. The CDR3 nucleotides read TGTGCCAGCAGCCCCGGGACAGGGTTGATCGAAAAACTGTTTTTT. It is translated as CASSPGTGLIEKLFF.

V is TRBV9 and J is TRBJ2-7; 7 bases match TRBD1. CDR3 length equals 13 residues. Trimming at V came to 3 bases and at J to 6 bases, leaving 6 bases not matched to a gene. CDR1 and CDR2 (germline): SGDLS, YYNGEE. The CDR3 spells CASSERQGGEQYF. The CDR3 DNA reads TGTGCCAGCAGCGAGCGACAGGGTGGCGAGCAGTACTTC. Full variable domain (remainder filled in from reference TRBV9 and TRBJ2-7): DSGVTQTPKHLITATGQRVTLRCSPRSGDLSVYWYQQSLDQGLQFLIQYYNGEERAKGNILERFSAQQFPDLHSELNLSSLELGDSALYFCASSERQGGEQYFGPGTRLTVT.

In the case of this clone: Other DNA sequences in the sample encode the same CDR3. The rearrangement uses TRBV18 and TRBJ1-1, with a possible D match to TRBD1 (5 bases). The CDR3 is 15 amino acids. Germline CDR1 reads KGHSH; CDR2 reads LQKENI. The V gene lost 3 bases and the J gene lost 1 base, with 12 bases spanning the gap. The CDR3, as DNA: TGTGCCAGCTCACCTAGGGCAGGGAAGAACACTGAAGCTTTCTTT. It codes for CASSPRAGKNTEAFF.

The V and J genes are TRBV19 and TRBJ2-5; TRBD2 is a possible D gene (6 bases). The CDR3 covers 14 residues. Between the trimmed V and J ends, which lost 3 bases and 1 base, there was a span of 9 bases. Germline V lookup: CDR1 LNHDA, CDR2 SQIVND (reference sequence). The CDR3 spells CASSIGGPQETQYF. CDR3 DNA sequence: TGTGCCAGTAGTATCGGGGGTCCCCAAGAGACCCAGTACTTC.

The V call is TRBV19, the J call TRBJ2-7; 8 bases are shared with TRBD1. V shed 6 bases and J 7 bases; nucleotides not matched to a gene: 8. CDR3 length: 13 amino acids. In germline, CDR1 is LNHDA, CDR2 SQIVND (reference sequence). The CDR3 region has the DNA TGTGCCAGTAGACCCGGACAGGGTCGGGAGCAGTACTTC. Protein product: CASRPGQGREQYF.

The chain carries TRBV7-2 and TRBJ2-6; D gene uncertain. The CDR3 has 15 amino acids. V was clipped by 0 bases and J by 0 bases, with 3 bases between them. The germline V gene has CDR1 SGHTA and CDR2 FQGNSA. CDR3 amino acids: CASSLAGSGANVLTF. The CDR3, as DNA: TGTGCCAGCAGCTTAGCCGGCTCTGGGGCCAACGTCCTGACTTTC.

The genes are TRBV10-2 and TRBJ1-3; perhaps TRBD1 as D (5 bases). The CDR3 runs 17 residues. Trimming removed 5 bases at V and 1 base at J, with 18 bases between. Germline CDR1 is WSHSY and CDR2 is SAAADI. The DNA for the CDR3 is TGCGCCAGCAGTTCTCTCGGGGGACGAGGATCTGGAAACACCATATATTTT. Its translation: CASSSLGGRGSGNTIYF.

The V and J genes are TRBV6-6 and TRBJ1-1; 7 positions match TRBD1. The CDR3 sequence is 13 residues long. The V and J ends lost 2 bases and 7 bases, in that order; junction bases with no gene match: 4. Germline V lookup: CDR1 MNHNY, CDR2 SVGAGI (reference sequence). This CDR3 is CASSYGGTVEAFF. In DNA form, the CDR3 reads TGTGCCAGCAGTTACGGGGGGACAGTTGAAGCTTTCTTT.

The CDR3 is CASSLDYFYEQYF. CDR3 coding DNA: TGTGCCAGCAGCTTGGACTACTTCTACGAGCAGTACTTC. J is TRBJ2-7 and V is TRBV7-2, with D possibly TRBD2 on 6 matching bases. Trimming removed 3 bases at V and 3 bases at J, with 9 bases between. The germline V gene encodes CDR1 SGHTA and CDR2 FQGNSA. The CDR3 runs 13 residues.

This clone has a single count. The chain combines TRBV7-2 with TRBJ1-2; the D gene is possibly TRBD1 (6 bases). The CDR3 is 15 amino acids. Germline V gene data show CDR1 as SGHTA and CDR2 as FQGNSA. The V end was cut by 5 bases, the J end by 4 bases, with 17 bases between. CDR3 nucleotide sequence: TGTGCCAGCAGCCAACACCTCAGGGGCCTCTATGGCTACACCTTC. Translation gives CASSQHLRGLYGYTF.

V is TRBV5-1 and J is TRBJ2-7; 9 bases agree with TRBD1. Germline trimming cut 3 bases from V and 3 bases from J; bases unmatched to any gene: 4. The CDR3 runs 14 residues. CDR1 and CDR2 (germline): SGHRS, YFSETQ. The CDR3 reads CASSSGTGLYEQYF. CDR3 bases: TGCGCCAGCAGCTCAGGGACAGGGCTCTACGAGCAGTACTTC.

The CDR3 is CASSIWRGTAGNTIYF. As DNA, the CDR3 is TGTGCCAGTAGTATTTGGAGGGGAACTGCTGGAAACACCATATATTTT. The rearrangement links TRBV19 to TRBJ1-3; possible D gene TRBD1, 5 bases. Germline V lookup: CDR1 LNHDA, CDR2 SQIVND (reference sequence). This CDR3 is 16 amino acids long. Trimming cost V 3 bases and J 2 bases, with 14 bases left between them.

The chain couples TRBV6-5 to TRBJ2-5; TRBD2 matches at 10 bases. The CDR3 is 15 amino acids. The V gene's germline CDR1 is MNHEY and CDR2 SVGAGI. The trim removed 4 bases at V and 6 bases at J, leaving 8 bases unmatched. This CDR3 reads CASSSHSGGMQTQYF. The CDR3 coding sequence is TGTGCCAGCAGTTCCCATAGCGGGGGGATGCAGACCCAGTACTTC.

The chain has TRBV3-1 (or the pseudogene TRBV3-2) and TRBJ1-1; 8 bases fit TRBD1. The CDR3 consists of 16 residues. The V gene's germline CDR1 is LGHDT and CDR2 YNNKEL (reference sequence). V shed 4 bases, J shed 4 bases, and the junction held 11 bases outside the gene matches. CDR3 in amino acids: CASSPSGGRGPTEAFF. The CDR3 bases are TGTGCCAGCAGCCCGAGCGGCGGCAGGGGGCCCACTGAAGCTTTCTTT.

This clone occurred once. The rearrangement links TRBV11-2 to TRBJ1-1; no clear D. Germline V CDR1 and CDR2: SGHAT, FQNNGV. The CDR3 extends over 13 amino acids. Trimming left V 7 bases short and J 3 bases short, with 12 bases between. The CDR3 loop reads CASTFKLDTEAFF. Written as DNA, the CDR3 is TGTGCCAGCACCTTTAAGCTGGACACTGAAGCTTTCTTT. The full variable domain, in which reference TRBV11-2 and TRBJ1-1 provide the parts outside the CDR3, is EAGVAQSPRYKIIEKRQSVAFWCNPISGHATLYWYQQILGQGPKLLIQFQNNGVVDDSQLPKDRFSAERLKGVDSTLKIQPAKLEDSAVYLCASTFKLDTEAFFGQGTRLTVV.

The chain combines TRBV11-2 with TRBJ1-1; unclear D gene. Germline values: CDR1 SGHAT, CDR2 FQNNGV. Trimming removed 3 bases from V and 0 bases from J, with 14 bases in between. The CDR3 loop spans 16 amino acids. CDR3 protein: CASSLGSATMNTEAFF. Here the CDR3 DNA reads TGTGCCAGCAGCTTGGGCTCCGCAACGATGAACACTGAAGCTTTCTTT.

J is TRBJ2-5 and V is TRBV5-4; possibly TRBD2 for D (6 bases). Germline V lookup: CDR1 SGHNT, CDR2 YYREEE (reference sequence). The ends were cut back, 0 bases at V and 2 bases at J, with 8 bases in the middle. The CDR3 is 14 residues long. CDR3 coding DNA: TGTGCCAGCAGCTTGGGCGGGGTACAAGAGACCCAGTACTTC. Translated, it gives CASSLGGVQETQYF.